The present T cell receptor beta chain was sequenced within a study of shared clonotypes between healthy human individuals. The wider study: The plates for each donor numbered three CD4 naive, three CD4 memory, two CD8 naive and one CD8 memory.

CDR1 is MNHNS, CDR2 SASEGT, per germline. This CDR3 is 14 amino acids long. Trimming took 6 bases from V and 5 from J, leaving 11 bases between them. TCRdb's copy holds only in-frame clones and misses some; the assay was immunoSEQ multiplex PCR. The sample lists 2 million to 2.5 million clones, approximately 94% occurring once. The source of this sequence is a man aged 18 to 30 in good health. The genes are TRBV6-1 and TRBJ1-6; a weak D match, TRBD1 (5 bases). Sequencing was carried out using naive CD4+ T cells sorted from blood. Subset specified: CD45RA+ positively selected. The CDR3 region is CASSPGPDNSPLHF. In DNA, the CDR3 is TGTGCCAGCAGCCCGGGACCCGATAATTCACCCCTCCACTTT.